The 6 T cell receptor beta chains reported below all come from one sample, sequenced in a study of T cell changes during pregnancy in multiple sclerosis. Produced via immunoSEQ multiplex PCR; TCRdb's table is partial and in-frame only. In the table there are approximately 61,000 clones, nearly 90% of which are singletons. Sequences were derived from peripheral blood, sampled in the first trimester of pregnancy. These receptors all stem from a female donor with multiple sclerosis, enrolled in a pregnancy study.

The rearrangement joins TRBV5-4 to TRBJ2-1, with 9 bases fitting TRBD2. Losses at the gene ends were 1 base for V and 7 bases for J; bases not matched to a gene: 6. CDR1 and CDR2 from the germline V gene are SGHNT and YYREEE (reference sequence). CDR3 length equals 15 residues. The CDR3 region is CASSLLAGVLNEQFF. The CDR3 nucleotides read TGTGCCAGCAGCTTGTTAGCGGGAGTATTAAATGAGCAGTTCTTC.

The chain uses TRBV7-2 and TRBJ2-5; tentative D call: TRBD1 (5 bases). The germline gives CDR1 SGHTA, CDR2 FQGNSA. The V end was cut by 2 bases, the J end by 2 bases, with 15 bases between. The CDR3 is 16 amino acids. CDR3 in DNA: TGTGCCAGCAGCTTAAGGCAGGGAAACCAACAAGAGACCCAGTACTTC. Translated, it gives CASSLRQGNQQETQYF. Full variable domain (rest looked up from reference TRBV7-2 and TRBJ2-5): GAGVSQSPSNKVTEKGKDVELRCDPISGHTALYWYRQSLGQGLEFLIYFQGNSAPDKSGLPSDRFSAERTGGSVSTLTIQRTQQEDSAVYLCASSLRQGNQQETQYFGPGTRLLVL.

This clone occurred once. The chain joins TRBV20-1 to TRBJ2-7; D is undetermined. The V and J ends lost 7 bases and 3 bases respectively, with 10 bases between them. Germline V gene lookup returns CDR1 DFQATT and CDR2 SNEGSKA (reference sequence). The CDR3 totals 11 residues. This CDR3 is CSGQDGYEQYF. The CDR3 coding sequence is TGCAGTGGGCAGGATGGCTACGAGCAGTACTTC.

The chain combines TRBV13 with TRBJ2-7; the match to TRBD2 covers 12 bases. Per the germline V gene, CDR1 is PRHDT and CDR2 is FYEKMQ (reference sequence). This CDR3 has 14 amino acids. V lost 5 bases and J lost 5; bases outside the gene matches: 4. The CDR3 here is CASSPGLAGNEQYF. The CDR3 DNA reads TGTGCCAGCAGCCCAGGACTAGCGGGAAACGAGCAGTACTTC. The full variable domain, its missing parts supplied by reference TRBV13 and TRBJ2-7, is AAGVIQSPRHLIKEKRETATLKCYPIPRHDTVYWYQQGPGQDPQFLISFYEKMQSDKGSIPDRFSAQQFSDYHSELNMSSLELGDSALYFCASSPGLAGNEQYFGPGTRLTVT.

This chain links TRBV5-1 with TRBJ2-2, with 8 bases identical to TRBD1. This CDR3 spans 16 amino acids. The V gene end was trimmed by 0 bases and the J gene end by 0 bases; junction bases not matched to a gene: 1. CDR1 and CDR2 (germline): SGHRS, YFSETQ. The CDR3 protein is CASSLVTGANTGELFF. The CDR3 bases are TGCGCCAGCAGCTTGGTGACAGGGGCGAACACCGGGGAGCTGTTTTTT. Drawing the rest from reference TRBV5-1 and TRBJ2-2, the complete variable domain is KAGVTQTPRYLIKTRGQQVTLSCSPISGHRSVSWYQQTPGQGLQFLFEYFSETQRNKGNFPGRFSGRQFSNSRSEMNVSTLELGDSALYLCASSLVTGANTGELFFGEGSRLTVL.

This clone appeared a few times. Other DNA sequences in this sample translate to the same CDR3. This chain uses TRBV30 with TRBJ1-1; D ambiguous. The CDR3 spans 11 residues. Per germline, CDR1 GTSNPN and CDR2 SVGIG (reference sequence). The V end lost 4 bases, the J end lost 3 bases, and 6 bases lay between the germline ends. The CDR3 DNA follows: TGTGCCTGGAATAGAGACACTGAAGCTTTCTTT. This translates into CAWNRDTEAFF.